The present T cell receptor (beta chain) was sequenced within a study of patients and donors after allogeneic stem cell transplantation. The CDR3 is 13 residues long. Germline CDR1 reads SGHRS; CDR2 reads YFSETQ. Trimming removed 1 base from V and 5 bases from J, with 9 bases in between. This clonotype was found many times. Each CDR3 protein is one row after TCRdb ran MiXCR on the RT-PCR reads. This table has approximately 170,000 distinct CDR3 sequences, about 24% appearing once. The J gene is TRBJ1-1, the V gene TRBV5-1; D uncertain. The sequence derives from a human donor who was either an allogeneic HSCT recipient or a stem cell or donor lymphocyte infusion donor (not recorded which). It is not recorded whose cells these are; they may come from a transplant donor. What was sequenced was blood, either unsorted or a sorted T cell fraction (not recorded which). The chain's CDR3 is CASSLTGWTEAFF. The CDR3, as DNA: TGCGCCAGCAGCTTGACGGGTTGGACTGAAGCTTTCTTT.